This T cell receptor (beta chain) was identified in a study of blood T cell repertoires in COVID-19. Produced via immunoSEQ multiplex PCR; TCRdb's table is partial and in-frame only. The data show about 110,000 clones, roughly 88% seen once. The clonotype comes from a man aged 45-65 years with active or convalescent COVID-19. Sequenced: peripheral blood.

In DNA, the CDR3 is TGTGCCATCACCCCGACAGGGCAGGCTGAAGCTTTCTTT. Amino acid sequence: CAITPTGQAEAFF. The chain recombines TRBV10-3 with TRBJ1-1, with 7 positions matching TRBD1. Germline assignment: CDR1 ENHRY and CDR2 SYGVKD. V gave up 7 bases and J gave up 6 bases; unmatched junction bases: 8. The CDR3 sequence is 13 residues long.